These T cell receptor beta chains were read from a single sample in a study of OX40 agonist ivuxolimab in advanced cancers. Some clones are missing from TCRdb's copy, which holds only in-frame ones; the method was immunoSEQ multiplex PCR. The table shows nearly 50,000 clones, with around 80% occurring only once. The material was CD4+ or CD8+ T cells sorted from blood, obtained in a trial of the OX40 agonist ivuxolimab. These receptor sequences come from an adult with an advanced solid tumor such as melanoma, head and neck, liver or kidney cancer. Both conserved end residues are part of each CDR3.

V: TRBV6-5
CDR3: CASRRQDTNTGELFF

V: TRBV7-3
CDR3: CASSLDPVAYEQYF

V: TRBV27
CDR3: CASSTGRAINSPLHF

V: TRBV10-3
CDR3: CAISHPVKGVAGGKGLQETQYF

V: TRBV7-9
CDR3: CASSLTGTGDYEQYF

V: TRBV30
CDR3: CAWRVAGGQGTQYF

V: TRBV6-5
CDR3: CASSYSTGGVNEQYF

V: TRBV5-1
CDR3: CASWREGGNEQFF

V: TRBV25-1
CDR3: CASSDDRAADTQYF

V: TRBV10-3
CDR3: CATLPTDNYEQYF

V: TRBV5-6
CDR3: CASSLSGQGPGYSNQPQHF

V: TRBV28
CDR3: CASSLWPGSHNQPQHF

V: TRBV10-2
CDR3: CASTAGVSTDTQYF

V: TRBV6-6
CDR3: CASSFDPRSNQPQHF

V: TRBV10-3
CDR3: CAISESWASPLHF

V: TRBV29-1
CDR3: CSVRQGWGMNTEAFF

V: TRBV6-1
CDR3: CASSDEGRQETQYF

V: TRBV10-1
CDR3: CASARSGVQETQYF

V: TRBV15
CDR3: CATSRGGMSSYNEQFF

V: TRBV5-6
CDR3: CASSLGGQGIYEQYF

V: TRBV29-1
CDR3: CSVSTGGYNEQFF

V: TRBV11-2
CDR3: CASSLGDSTTYEQYF

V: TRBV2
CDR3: CASSAFQLGEQFF

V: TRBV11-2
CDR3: CASSYLKAQLSGSYEQYF

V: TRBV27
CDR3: CASSLTSGAAVEQYF

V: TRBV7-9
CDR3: CASSPRQTIMNTEAFF

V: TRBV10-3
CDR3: CAISESNLGGANEQFF

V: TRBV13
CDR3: CASSLVGNRRGDEQFF

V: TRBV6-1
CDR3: CASSRGWQPQHF